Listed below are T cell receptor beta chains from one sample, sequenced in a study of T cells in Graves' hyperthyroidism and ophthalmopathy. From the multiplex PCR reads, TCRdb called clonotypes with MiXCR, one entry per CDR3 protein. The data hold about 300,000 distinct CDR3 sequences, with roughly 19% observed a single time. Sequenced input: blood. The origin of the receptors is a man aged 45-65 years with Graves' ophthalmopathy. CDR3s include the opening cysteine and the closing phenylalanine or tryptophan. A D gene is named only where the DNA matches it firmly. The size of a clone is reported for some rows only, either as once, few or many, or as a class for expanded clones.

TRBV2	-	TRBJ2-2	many	CASSKTNTGELFF	TGTGCCAGCAGCAAAACGAACACCGGGGAGCTGTTTTTT
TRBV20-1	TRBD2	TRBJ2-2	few	CSASLGRGTSGSGGELFF	TGCAGTGCTAGTTTGGGTCGAGGGACTAGCGGGAGCGGCGGGGAGCTGTTTTTT
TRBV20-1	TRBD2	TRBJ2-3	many	CSARGGRGETDTQYF	TGCAGTGCTAGGGGCGGGAGAGGAGAAACAGATACGCAGTATTTT
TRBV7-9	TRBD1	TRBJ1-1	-	CASSFTGVTEAFF	TGTGCCAGCAGCTTTACAGGGGTTACTGAAGCTTTCTTT
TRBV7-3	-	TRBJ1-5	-	CASLMGNQPQHF	TGTGCCAGCTTAATGGGCAATCAGCCCCAGCATTTT
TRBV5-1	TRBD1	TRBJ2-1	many	CASSFGGTGVNEQFF	TGCGCCAGCAGCTTCGGGGGGACAGGGGTCAATGAGCAGTTCTTC
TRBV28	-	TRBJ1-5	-	CASSLRGPSTLPQHF	TGTGCCAGCAGTTTACGCGGGCCCAGTACCCTGCCCCAGCATTTT
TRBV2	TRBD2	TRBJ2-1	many	CASSPLPGGIDEQFF	TGTGCCAGCAGTCCCCTCCCGGGAGGAATTGATGAGCAGTTCTTC
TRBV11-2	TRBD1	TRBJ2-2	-	CATSPGQGAAGELFF	TGTGCCACCAGCCCAGGGCAGGGGGCGGCCGGGGAGCTGTTTTTT
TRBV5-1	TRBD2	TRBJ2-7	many	CASGGTSASYEQYF	TGCGCCAGCGGTGGGACTAGCGCTTCCTACGAGCAGTACTTC
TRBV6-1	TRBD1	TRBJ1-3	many	CASSITSQGGPSTIYF	TGTGCCAGCAGTATCACCTCGCAGGGGGGTCCGAGCACCATATATTTT
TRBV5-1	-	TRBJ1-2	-	CASSLASGRAPGGYTF	TGCGCCAGCAGCTTGGCCTCAGGCAGGGCCCCGGGTGGCTACACCTTC
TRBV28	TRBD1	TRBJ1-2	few	CASSLPPRQGGGYTF	TGTGCCAGCAGTTTACCCCCCAGACAGGGTGGGGGCTACACCTTC
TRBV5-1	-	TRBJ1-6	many	CASSPGRDSPLHF	TGCGCCAGCAGCCCCGGCCGGGATTCACCCCTCCACTTT
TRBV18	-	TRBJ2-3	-	CASSPLGHMADTQYF	TGTGCCAGCTCACCACTGGGACATATGGCAGATACGCAGTATTTT
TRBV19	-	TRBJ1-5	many	CASSISSGQLSNQPQHF	TGTGCCAGTAGTATATCCTCCGGACAGCTTAGCAATCAGCCCCAGCATTTT
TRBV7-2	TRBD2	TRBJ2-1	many	CASSLAASGPYNEQFF	TGTGCCAGCAGCTTAGCGGCTAGCGGTCCCTACAATGAGCAGTTCTTC
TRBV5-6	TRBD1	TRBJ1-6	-	CASSLGQGENSPLHF	TGTGCCAGCAGCTTGGGACAGGGGGAAAATTCACCCCTCCACTTT
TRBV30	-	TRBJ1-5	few	CAWSVTSYQPQHF	TGTGCCTGGAGTGTGACGAGCTATCAGCCCCAGCATTTT
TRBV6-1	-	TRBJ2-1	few	CASREGRASYNEQFF	TGTGCCAGCAGGGAGGGGCGGGCATCCTACAATGAGCAGTTCTTC
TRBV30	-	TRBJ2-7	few	CAWSVGTAPAYEQYF	TGTGCCTGGAGTGTCGGCACAGCCCCGGCCTACGAGCAGTACTTC
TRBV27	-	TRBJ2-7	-	CASKRWANDLNYEQYF	TGTGCCTCTAAGAGGTGGGCGAACGATTTAAACTACGAGCAGTACTTC
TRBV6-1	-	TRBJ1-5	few	CASSEDPDQPQHF	TGTGCCAGCAGTGAAGATCCGGATCAGCCCCAGCATTTT
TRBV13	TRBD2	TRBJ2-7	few	CASSLAAGGPTYEQYF	TGTGCCAGCAGCTTAGCAGCGGGAGGGCCTACCTACGAGCAGTACTTC
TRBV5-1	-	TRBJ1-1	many	CASSRRGDNTEAFF	TGCGCCAGCAGCAGGAGGGGAGACAACACTGAAGCTTTCTTT
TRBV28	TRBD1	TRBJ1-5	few	CASRISGGRQPQHF	TGTGCCAGCAGGATATCAGGGGGCAGGCAGCCCCAGCATTTT
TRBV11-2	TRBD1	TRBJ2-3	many	CASSLDETGITDTQYF	TGTGCCAGCAGCTTAGATGAGACAGGGATCACAGATACGCAGTATTTT
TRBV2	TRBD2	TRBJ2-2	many	CASSPGTSGIGRHGELFF	TGTGCCAGCAGTCCTGGGACTAGCGGGATCGGGCGTCACGGGGAGCTGTTTTTT